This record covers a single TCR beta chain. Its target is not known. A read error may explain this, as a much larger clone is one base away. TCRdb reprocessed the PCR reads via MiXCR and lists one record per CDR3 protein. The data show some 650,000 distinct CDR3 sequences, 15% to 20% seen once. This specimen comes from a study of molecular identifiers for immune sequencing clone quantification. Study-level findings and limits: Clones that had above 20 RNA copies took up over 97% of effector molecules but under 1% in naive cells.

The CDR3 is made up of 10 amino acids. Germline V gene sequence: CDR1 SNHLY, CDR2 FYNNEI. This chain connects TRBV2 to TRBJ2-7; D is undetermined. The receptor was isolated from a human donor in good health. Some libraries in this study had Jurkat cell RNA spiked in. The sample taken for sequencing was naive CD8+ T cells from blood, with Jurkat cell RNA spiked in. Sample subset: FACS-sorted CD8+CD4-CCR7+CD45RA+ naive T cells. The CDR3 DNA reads TGTGCCAGCAGGTCCTACGAGCAGCACTTC. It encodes CASRSYEQHF.